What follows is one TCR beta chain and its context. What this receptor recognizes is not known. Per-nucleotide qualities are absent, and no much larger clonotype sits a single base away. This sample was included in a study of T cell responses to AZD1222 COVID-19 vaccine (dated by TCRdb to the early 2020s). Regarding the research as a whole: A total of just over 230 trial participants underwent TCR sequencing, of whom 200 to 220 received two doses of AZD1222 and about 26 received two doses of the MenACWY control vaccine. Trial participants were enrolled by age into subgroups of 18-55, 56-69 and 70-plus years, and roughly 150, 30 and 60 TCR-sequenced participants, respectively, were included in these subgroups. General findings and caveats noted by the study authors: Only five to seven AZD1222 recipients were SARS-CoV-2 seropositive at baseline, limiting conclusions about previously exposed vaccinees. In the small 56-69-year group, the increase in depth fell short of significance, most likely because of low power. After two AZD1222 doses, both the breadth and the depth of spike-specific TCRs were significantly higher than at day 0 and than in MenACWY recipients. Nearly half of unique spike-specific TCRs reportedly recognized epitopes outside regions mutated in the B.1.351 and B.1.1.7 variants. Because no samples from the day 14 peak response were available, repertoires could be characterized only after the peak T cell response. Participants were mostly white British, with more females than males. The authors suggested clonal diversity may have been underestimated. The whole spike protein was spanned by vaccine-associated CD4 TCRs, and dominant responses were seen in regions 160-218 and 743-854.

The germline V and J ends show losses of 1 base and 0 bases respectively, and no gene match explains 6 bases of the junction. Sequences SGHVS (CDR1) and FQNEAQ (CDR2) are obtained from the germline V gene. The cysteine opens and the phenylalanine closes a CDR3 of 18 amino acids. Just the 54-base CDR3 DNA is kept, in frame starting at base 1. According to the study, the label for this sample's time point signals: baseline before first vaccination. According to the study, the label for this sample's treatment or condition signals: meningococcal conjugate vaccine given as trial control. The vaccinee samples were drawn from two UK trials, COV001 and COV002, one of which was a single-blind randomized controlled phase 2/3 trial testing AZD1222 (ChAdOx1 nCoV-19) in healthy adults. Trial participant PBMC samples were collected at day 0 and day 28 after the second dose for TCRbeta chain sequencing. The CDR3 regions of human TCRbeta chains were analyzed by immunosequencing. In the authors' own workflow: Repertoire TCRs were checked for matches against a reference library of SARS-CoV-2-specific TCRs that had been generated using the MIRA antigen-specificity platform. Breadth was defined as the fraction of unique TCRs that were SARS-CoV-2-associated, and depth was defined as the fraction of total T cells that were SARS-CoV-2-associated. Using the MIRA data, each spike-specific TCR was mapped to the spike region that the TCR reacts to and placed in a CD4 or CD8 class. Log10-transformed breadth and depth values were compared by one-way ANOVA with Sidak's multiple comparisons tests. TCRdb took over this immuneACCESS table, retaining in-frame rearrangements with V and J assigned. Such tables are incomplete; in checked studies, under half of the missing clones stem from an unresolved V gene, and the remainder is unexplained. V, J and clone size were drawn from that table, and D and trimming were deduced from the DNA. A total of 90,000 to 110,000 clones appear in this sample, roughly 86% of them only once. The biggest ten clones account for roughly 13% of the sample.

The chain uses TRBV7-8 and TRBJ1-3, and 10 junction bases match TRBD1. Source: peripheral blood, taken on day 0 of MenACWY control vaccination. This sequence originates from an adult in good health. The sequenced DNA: TGTGCCAGCAGCTTAGGAGGGACAGGGGTAATCTCTGGAAACACCATATATTTT. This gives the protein CASSLGGTGVISGNTIYF.